The rows below give T cell receptor beta chains drawn from one sample of a study of cytomegalovirus exposure and HLA in healthy donors. TCRdb keeps only in-frame clones here, not all; method: immunoSEQ multiplex PCR. The data contain more than 85,000 clones, 75% of them singletons. The sample taken for sequencing was PBMCs. These receptors originate from a man between 40 and 49 years old in good health and CMV-seronegative. Each CDR3 is given with its conserved first and last residue. Each record gives: D gene, V gene, clone size, J gene, CDR3 length, CDR3 protein, CDR3 DNA. The D gene is left open where the match is weak. Clone size, where shown, is once, few, many, or a class for clones that have expanded.

>-|TRBV5-4|few|TRBJ1-2|13
CASSLAANYGYTF
TGTGCCAGCAGCTTGGCTGCTAACTATGGCTACACCTTC
>TRBD2|TRBV2|-|TRBJ2-1|15
CASTGLAGAWNEQFF
TGTGCCAGCACGGGACTAGCGGGAGCTTGGAATGAGCAGTTCTTC
>TRBD1|TRBV28|-|TRBJ1-5|16
CASSLWGTGDNQPQHF
TGTGCCAGCAGTTTATGGGGGACAGGGGACAATCAGCCCCAGCATTTT
>-|TRBV7-8|-|TRBJ1-1|14
CASSLALGRLEAFF
TGTGCCAGCAGCTTAGCGCTGGGCAGGCTTGAAGCTTTCTTT
>-|TRBV10-3|-|TRBJ1-2|12
CAISEDSYGYTF
TGTGCCATCAGTGAGGACAGTTATGGCTACACCTTC
>TRBD2|TRBV30|-|TRBJ2-5|16
CAGRTPLSRGRKTQYF
TGTGCCGGCAGAACACCTTTATCCCGCGGGAGAAAGACCCAGTACTTC
>-|TRBV15|-|TRBJ1-2|14
CATSRDSQGSGYTF
TGTGCCACCAGCAGAGACAGTCAGGGGAGTGGCTACACCTTC
>TRBD1|TRBV27|-|TRBJ1-1|14
CATGRQGWETEAFF
TGTGCCACGGGACGACAGGGGTGGGAGACTGAAGCTTTCTTT
>-|TRBV6-5|once|TRBJ1-6|14
CASSPGQYNSPLHF
TGTGCCAGCAGCCCTGGGCAGTATAATTCACCCCTCCACTTT
>-|TRBV6-5|-|TRBJ1-5|15
CASSYSGGGNQPQHF
TGTGCCAGCAGTTACTCCGGGGGTGGCAATCAGCCCCAGCATTTT
>-|TRBV5-8|-|TRBJ1-5|15
CASSPVLESNQPQHF
TGTGCCAGCAGCCCCGTCTTGGAGAGTAATCAGCCCCAGCATTTT
>TRBD1|TRBV6-5|-|TRBJ2-7|15
CASSYQGASTYEQYF
TGTGCCAGCAGTTACCAGGGGGCTTCGACCTACGAGCAGTACTTC
>TRBD1|TRBV4-1|-|TRBJ2-7|14
CASSLDRGIHEQYF
TGCGCCAGCAGCCTTGACAGGGGTATTCACGAGCAGTACTTC
>-|TRBV28|-|TRBJ2-7|12
CASSPQVYEQYF
TGTGCCAGCAGTCCACAGGTCTACGAGCAGTACTTC
>TRBD1|TRBV28|-|TRBJ1-6|16
CASSRGTGGHNSPLHF
TGTGCCAGCAGCCGGGGGACAGGGGGCCATAATTCACCCCTCCACTTT
>-|TRBV28|-|TRBJ1-4|15
CASSFPTGANEKLFF
TGTGCCAGCAGTTTCCCGACGGGGGCTAATGAAAAACTGTTTTTT
>-|TRBV5-1|-|TRBJ2-3|15
CASSTFTRWRDTQYF
TGCGCCAGCAGCACCTTTACTAGATGGAGGGATACGCAGTATTTT
>-|TRBV11-2|-|TRBJ2-5|15
CASSARQGREETQYF
TGTGCCAGCAGCGCTCGACAGGGCCGGGAGGAGACCCAGTACTTC
>-|TRBV7-2|-|TRBJ2-2|14
CASSLVLNTGELFF
TGTGCCAGCAGCTTAGTACTGAACACCGGGGAGCTGTTTTTT
>TRBD1|TRBV6-1|-|TRBJ2-7|16
CASSDLTGTGSYEQYF
TGTGCCAGCAGTGACTTGACCGGGACAGGGTCCTACGAGCAGTACTTC
>-|TRBV20-1|-|TRBJ2-5|11
CSAKVEETQYF
TGCAGTGCTAAGGTGGAGGAGACCCAGTACTTC
>TRBD1|TRBV5-1|few|TRBJ2-5|16
CASSLGTGGRLETQYF
TGCGCCAGCAGCTTGGGTACAGGGGGCCGTTTGGAGACCCAGTACTTC
>-|TRBV15|few|TRBJ2-7|15
CATSRHGTLSYEQYF
TGTGCCACCAGCAGGCACGGGACACTTTCCTACGAGCAGTACTTC
>-|TRBV6-5|-|TRBJ1-6|15
CASSYGPGLNSPLHF
TGTGCCAGCAGTTACGGGCCAGGTTTAAATTCACCCCTCCACTTT
>TRBD1|TRBV5-4|-|TRBJ2-2|15
CASSRDRSNTGELFF
TGTGCCAGCAGTCGGGACAGATCGAACACCGGGGAGCTGTTTTTT
>-|TRBV2|once|TRBJ2-5|12
CASRSGWETQYF
TGTGCCAGCAGATCAGGGTGGGAGACCCAGTACTTC
>TRBD1|TRBV6-1|-|TRBJ1-2|15
CASSTDRAANYGYTF
TGTGCCAGCTCAACAGACAGGGCCGCAAACTATGGCTACACCTTC
>TRBD2|TRBV7-7|once|TRBJ2-3|16
CASSETSGGARDTQYF
TGTGCTAGCAGCGAGACTAGCGGGGGGGCAAGAGATACGCAGTATTTT
>TRBD2|TRBV6-5|medium-sized|TRBJ2-1|14
CASNDGLEYGEQFF
TGTGCCAGCAACGATGGACTAGAATACGGTGAGCAGTTCTTC
>-|TRBV4-3|-|TRBJ2-5|15
CASSQELRGGETQYF
TGCGCCAGCAGCCAAGAACTAAGGGGCGGAGAGACCCAGTACTTC
>TRBD1|TRBV19|-|TRBJ1-1|15
CASIKDRGSNTEAFF
TGTGCCAGTATTAAGGACAGGGGGTCGAACACTGAAGCTTTCTTT
>TRBD2|TRBV6-4|-|TRBJ2-1|12
CASSGGGNEQFF
TGTGCCAGCAGTGGCGGGGGCAATGAGCAGTTCTTC
>TRBD1|TRBV4-1|once|TRBJ1-2|16
CASSRYLGQGIYGYTF
TGCGCCAGCAGCCGCTATTTGGGACAGGGAATCTATGGCTACACCTTC
>TRBD1|TRBV2|-|TRBJ2-5|13
CASSVDRVETQYF
TGTGCCAGCAGTGTCGACAGGGTTGAGACCCAGTACTTC
>-|TRBV15|few|TRBJ2-7|14
CATSRDTGVNEQYF
TGTGCCACCAGCAGAGATACAGGAGTCAACGAGCAGTACTTC
>TRBD1|TRBV7-3|-|TRBJ2-6|16
CASSILTGAGANVLTF
TGTGCCAGCAGCATCCTAACAGGGGCTGGGGCCAACGTCCTGACTTTC
>-|TRBV14|-|TRBJ1-2|13
CASSQGLGGGYTF
TGTGCCAGCAGCCAAGGTCTCGGGGGGGGCTACACCTTC
>TRBD1|TRBV23-1|few|TRBJ2-1|12
CASSQLGTGVFF
TGCGCCAGCAGTCAATTAGGGACAGGGGTGTTCTTC
>-|TRBV4-1|once|TRBJ2-2|17
CASSQDVLDSHTGELFF
TGCGCCAGCAGCCAAGACGTCTTGGACAGCCACACCGGGGAGCTGTTTTTT
>-|TRBV19|-|TRBJ2-7|14
CASSSVSADYEQYF
TGTGCCAGTAGTAGCGTCTCGGCGGACTACGAGCAGTACTTC
>-|TRBV4-1|few|TRBJ1-1|16
CASSQDQGTQNTEAFF
TGCGCCAGCAGCCAAGATCAGGGGACACAGAACACTGAAGCTTTCTTT
>-|TRBV30|-|TRBJ1-2|13
CASRDTANYGYTF
TGTGCCAGTAGGGACACAGCTAACTATGGCTACACCTTC
>TRBD2|TRBV27|-|TRBJ2-2|20
CASSPRIGLAGARGAGELFF
TGTGCCAGCAGTCCGCGAATTGGACTAGCGGGAGCTCGTGGGGCCGGGGAGCTGTTTTTT
>TRBD1|TRBV25-1|-|TRBJ2-7|14
CASSERQGPYEQYF
TGTGCCAGCAGTGAAAGACAGGGGCCCTACGAGCAGTACTTC
>-|TRBV30|-|TRBJ2-6|14
CAWSFGAGANVLTF
TGTGCCTGGAGTTTCGGAGCTGGGGCCAACGTCCTGACTTTC
>TRBD1|TRBV4-1|few|TRBJ1-2|15
CASSQALQGYYGYTF
TGCGCCAGCAGCCAAGCCCTACAGGGGTACTATGGCTACACCTTC